This note documents a single T cell receptor (beta chain) sequence. These data belong to a study of CDR3 diversity in severe acne. CDR3 length: 14 amino acids. The V end lost 1 base, the J end lost 5 bases, and 11 bases lay between the germline ends. The germline CDR1 and CDR2 sequences are WSHSY and SAAADI. From the PCR reads, TCRdb called clonotypes with MiXCR, one entry per CDR3 protein. This table holds over 100,000 distinct CDR3 sequences, roughly half found once. The J gene is TRBJ2-5, the V gene TRBV10-2, with unresolved D. The TCR was taken from a male donor with acne. The sequenced material came from blood. CDR3 in amino acids: CASSEFVSSETQYF. The CDR3 DNA is TGCGCCAGCAGTGAGTTTGTTAGCTCTGAGACCCAGTACTTC.